Below are 26 T cell receptor beta chains sequenced from a single sample in a study of glioma-infiltrating T cells after dendritic cell vaccination listed by TCRdb under 2016. The protocol used for the library was the immunoSEQ multiplex PCR assay. Drawn from immuneACCESS, this table holds only the in-frame rearrangements with V and J called that TCRdb kept. Clones are partly lost; checked studies trace under half to an unresolved V gene and leave the rest unexplained. Across this sample there are approximately 62,000 clones, with around 86% seen only once. The top ten constitute approximately 10% of the sample. This specimen's time point label, per the study, means: after dendritic cell vaccination, including at tumor progression/relapse. This specimen consisted of blood, obtained after dendritic cell vaccination. These TCRs come from a human donor with glioblastoma.

This clone has just one count. The rearrangement joins TRBV19 to TRBJ1-6; 8 positions agree with TRBD1. In germline, CDR1 is LNHDA, CDR2 SQIVND (reference sequence). The trim removed 5 bases at V and 9 bases at J, leaving 9 bases unmatched. The CDR3 extends over 15 amino acids. CDR3 DNA sequence: TGTGCCAGTAGTTCGCGCGGACAGGGACGTTCACCCCTCCACTTT. As protein: CASSSRGQGRSPLHF.

CDR3 in amino acids: CASSPHAGVNTEAFF. For the CDR3, the DNA is TGCGCCAGCAGCCCCCATGCGGGGGTGAACACTGAAGCTTTCTTT. The rearrangement uses TRBV4-3 and TRBJ1-1; D may be TRBD1 (5 bases). There are 15 residues in the CDR3. V shed 4 bases and J shed 0 bases, with 12 bases lying between them. Germline V gene data show CDR1 as LGHNA and CDR2 as YSLEER.

This chain connects TRBV6-4 to TRBJ2-2; D ambiguous. Germline lookup yields CDR1 MRHNA and CDR2 SNTAGT. CDR3 length: 16 residues. V was clipped by 5 bases and J by 0 bases, with 13 bases between them. DNA of the CDR3: TGTGCCAGCAGTATAGACTCAGAGGCGAACACCGGGGAGCTGTTTTTT. Translated, it gives CASSIDSEANTGELFF.

The gene calls are TRBV4-3 and TRBJ2-7; D may be TRBD2 (6 bases). V shed 3 bases and J shed 7 bases, with 22 bases lying between them. The CDR3 spans 16 residues. Per germline, CDR1 LGHNA and CDR2 YSLEER. The chain's CDR3 is CASSQEPRGSYGEQYF. CDR3 coding DNA: TGCGCCAGCAGCCAGGAACCACGGGGGTCCTACGGGGAGCAGTACTTC.

This chain joins TRBV4-2 and TRBJ2-5, with TRBD2 matching over 12 bases. There are 17 residues in the CDR3. Germline-derived CDR1 and CDR2 are LGHNA and YNFKEQ. J was trimmed by 1 base and V by 2 bases; bases with no gene match: 5. CDR3 coding DNA: TGTGCCAGCAGCCAAAATCCTAGCGGGGGGGCCCAAGAGACCCAGTACTTC. It encodes CASSQNPSGGAQETQYF.

The rearrangement joins TRBV7-2 to TRBJ1-2; D is perhaps TRBD1 (6 bases). V dropped 0 bases and J dropped 3 bases, with 11 bases sitting between them. This CDR3 spans 15 amino acids. The germline gives CDR1 SGHTA, CDR2 FQGNSA. The CDR3 coding sequence is TGTGCCAGCAGCTTAGCAGCACGGACAGACTATGGCTACACCTTC. It specifies CASSLAARTDYGYTF.

The genes are TRBV10-3 and TRBJ2-1; 10 nucleotides match TRBD2. Germline CDR1 and CDR2: ENHRY and SYGVKD. Trimming cost V 4 bases and J 10 bases; bases outside gene matches: 10. The CDR3 runs to 15 residues. This CDR3 is CAISVAWTSGREQFF. The CDR3 DNA follows: TGTGCCATCAGTGTTGCCTGGACTAGCGGTCGGGAGCAGTTCTTC.

This chain links TRBV5-1 with TRBJ1-3; 7 bases are shared with TRBD1. The CDR3 contains 15 residues. CDR1 SGHRS and CDR2 YFSETQ come from the germline V gene. Trimming cost V 5 bases and J 2 bases; bases outside gene matches: 7. In DNA, the CDR3 is TGCGCCAGCAGAGAGACAGGGAAGGCTGGAAACACCATATATTTT. This codes for CASRETGKAGNTIYF. Variable domain in full (rest from reference TRBV5-1 and TRBJ1-3): KAGVTQTPRYLIKTRGQQVTLSCSPISGHRSVSWYQQTPGQGLQFLFEYFSETQRNKGNFPGRFSGRQFSNSRSEMNVSTLELGDSALYLCASRETGKAGNTIYFGEGSWLTVV.

Here the CDR3 DNA reads TGTGCCAGCAGCGTACAGGGGGCAGGTGGAAACACCATATATTTT. Translated, it gives CASSVQGAGGNTIYF. This chain uses TRBV5-6 with TRBJ1-3, with 9 bases fitting TRBD1. Trimming removed 4 bases from V and 3 bases from J; junction bases left unmatched: 5. The CDR3 has 15 amino acids. Germline CDR1 is SGHDT and CDR2 is YYEEEE.

The chain joins TRBV19 to TRBJ2-3; 7 positions match TRBD1. V lost 5 bases and J lost 0; bases outside the gene matches: 8. The germline gives CDR1 LNHDA, CDR2 SQIVND (reference sequence). The CDR3 is made up of 16 amino acids. The CDR3 DNA reads as TGTGCCAGTAGTCCCGGGACAGAGATTAGCACAGATACGCAGTATTTT. Translation gives CASSPGTEISTDTQYF. Using reference TRBV19 and TRBJ2-3 for the parts outside the CDR3, the full variable domain is DGGITQSPKYLFRKEGQNVTLSCEQNLNHDAMYWYRQDPGQGLRLIYYSQIVNDFQKGDIAEGYSVSREKKESFPLTVTSAQKNPTAFYLCASSPGTEISTDTQYFGPGTRLTVL.

This rearrangement joins TRBV5-4 to TRBJ1-4; 8 nucleotides align to TRBD1. Germline V gives CDR1 SGHNT, CDR2 YYREEE (reference sequence). V dropped 3 bases and J dropped 6; count of bases not matched to a gene: 7. This CDR3 region has 15 residues. The CDR3 spells CASSSWTGRDEKLFF. CDR3 in DNA: TGTGCCAGCAGCTCCTGGACAGGGCGGGATGAAAAACTGTTTTTT.

This chain links TRBV9 with TRBJ2-1; 12 bases match TRBD2. CDR3 size: 17 residues. Trimming at V came to 3 bases and at J to 4 bases, leaving 8 bases not matched to a gene. CDR1 and CDR2 (germline): SGDLS, YYNGEE. The CDR3 loop is CASSALFGTSGYNEQFF. Written as DNA, the CDR3 is TGTGCCAGCAGCGCCCTATTCGGGACTAGCGGGTACAATGAGCAGTTCTTC.

The rearrangement uses TRBV6-4 and TRBJ1-2, with D possibly matching TRBD1 (5 bases). Germline CDR1 reads MRHNA; CDR2 reads SNTAGT. This CDR3 spans 15 amino acids. V was cut by 2 bases and J by 8 bases, with 18 bases left in between. CDR3 protein: CASSDGALPLTGYTF. CDR3 coding DNA: TGTGCCAGCAGTGACGGGGCACTTCCTCTAACGGGCTACACCTTC.

This clone has only one observation. The rearrangement links TRBV6-1 to TRBJ1-3, with 11 bases identical to TRBD1. The CDR3 sequence is 15 residues long. With V trimmed by 6 bases and J by 4 bases, 5 bases remained unmatched. The V gene's germline CDR1 is MNHNS and CDR2 SASEGT. This CDR3 reads CASSGQGAQGNTIYF. DNA for the CDR3: TGTGCCAGCAGCGGACAGGGGGCGCAAGGAAACACCATATATTTT.

This chain links TRBV5-4 with TRBJ2-3, with 12 bases identical to TRBD2. Germline V gene lookup returns CDR1 SGHNT and CDR2 YYREEE (reference sequence). The CDR3 length is 16 residues. V lost 2 bases to trimming and J lost 1 base; unmatched junction nucleotides: 2. The CDR3 DNA is TGTGCCAGCAGCTTTCGGACTAGCGGGGGCACAGATACGCAGTATTTT. It translates to CASSFRTSGGTDTQYF.

V gene TRBV29-1 combines with J gene TRBJ1-1; 7 positions match TRBD1. Germline CDR1 and CDR2: SQVTM and ANQGSEA. This CDR3 is built from 13 residues. The junction had 7 bases not matched to a gene; V was cut back by 7 bases and J by 2 bases. The CDR3 DNA is TGCAGCGCACGAGCAGGGGGTAACACTGAAGCTTTCTTT. Residues: CSARAGGNTEAFF.

J is TRBJ2-1 and V is TRBV10-2; TRBD1 might be the D (6 bases). Germline V CDR1 and CDR2: WSHSY, SAAADI. V was clipped by 6 bases and J by 2 bases, with 8 bases between them. The CDR3 extends over 13 amino acids. DNA for the CDR3: TGCGCCAGCAGATGGACAGCCTACAATGAGCAGTTCTTC. It yields the protein CASRWTAYNEQFF.

The table lists this clone with a few counts. This chain joins TRBV20-1 and TRBJ1-2; no definite D call. V dropped 3 bases and J dropped 5 bases, with 7 bases sitting between them. Per the germline V gene, CDR1 is DFQATT and CDR2 is SNEGSKA (reference sequence). The CDR3 totals 11 residues. The CDR3 loop reads CSASEKYGYTF. For the CDR3, the DNA is TGCAGTGCTAGCGAGAAATATGGCTACACCTTC.

Written as DNA, the CDR3 is TGTGCCATCAGTGCGGACGGCCCATCGGGGGGCTACACCTTC. This sequence encodes CAISADGPSGGYTF. V gene TRBV10-3 combines with J gene TRBJ1-2; D remains unclear. The germline gives CDR1 ENHRY, CDR2 SYGVKD. This CDR3 comprises 14 residues. Trimming removed 4 bases from V and 8 bases from J, with 17 bases in between.

J is TRBJ1-2 and V is TRBV7-2, with unresolved D. V lost 5 bases and J lost 4, with 8 bases in between. The CDR3 spans 12 residues. Germline V CDR1 and CDR2: SGHTA, FQGNSA. The CDR3 DNA sequence: TGTGCCAGCAGCCCCCGGAGCTATGGCTACACCTTC. Translated, it gives CASSPRSYGYTF. Looking up the rest from reference TRBV7-2 and TRBJ1-2 gives the full variable domain: GAGVSQSPSNKVTEKGKDVELRCDPISGHTALYWYRQSLGQGLEFLIYFQGNSAPDKSGLPSDRFSAERTGGSVSTLTIQRTQQEDSAVYLCASSPRSYGYTFGSGTRLTVV.

This clone was found a few times. V and J are TRBV7-2 and TRBJ2-4, with a weak D call TRBD2 (5 bases). Germline CDR1 is SGHTA and CDR2 is FQGNSA. The length of the CDR3 is 15 residues. V gave up 8 bases and J gave up 3 bases, with 17 bases separating them. CDR3 nucleotides: TGTGCCAGCGGTCGAGCGGAGGATGGCAAAAACATTCAGTACTTC. The encoded protein is CASGRAEDGKNIQYF.

The J gene is TRBJ1-2, the V gene TRBV19; the D is unclear. This CDR3 is built from 14 residues. The germline V gene encodes CDR1 LNHDA and CDR2 SQIVND (reference sequence). The V gene lost 8 bases and the J gene lost 4 bases, with 17 bases spanning the gap. The CDR3 loop is CASAVPIPGYGYTF. CDR3 DNA sequence: TGTGCCAGTGCCGTACCCATACCGGGCTATGGCTACACCTTC.

The chain carries TRBV19 and TRBJ1-1; the D gene is possibly TRBD1 (6 bases). The CDR3 sequence is 14 residues long. Germline V gives CDR1 LNHDA, CDR2 SQIVND (reference sequence). The ends were cut back, 6 bases at V and 1 base at J, with 12 bases in the middle. The CDR3 region is CASSPQGGNTEAFF. The CDR3 DNA sequence: TGTGCCAGTAGCCCTCAAGGGGGGAACACTGAAGCTTTCTTT.

J is TRBJ1-6 and V is TRBV11-2; D gene ambiguous. The V gene's germline CDR1 is SGHAT and CDR2 FQNNGV. The length of the CDR3 is 14 residues. V was shortened by 0 bases and J by 6 bases, with 6 bases between the two germline ends. The CDR3 sequence: CASSLDLGNSPLHF. The CDR3 DNA is TGTGCCAGCAGCTTAGACCTCGGTAATTCACCCCTCCACTTT.

The chain employs TRBV28 and TRBJ1-2; 9 bases match TRBD1. J was trimmed by 10 bases and V by 8 bases; bases with no gene match: 14. CDR3 length: 14 amino acids. Germline-derived CDR1 and CDR2 are MDHEN and SYDVKM. In nucleotides, the CDR3 is TGTGCCAGCTATTCCACAGGGGGCACACCCTCCTACACCTTC. Encoded protein: CASYSTGGTPSYTF.

V and J are TRBV7-9 and TRBJ2-5; 8 bases line up with TRBD2. The CDR3 is 15 residues long. Germline V gives CDR1 SEHNR, CDR2 FQNEAQ (reference sequence). V lost 0 bases, J lost 5 bases, and 5 bases stayed unmatched. The CDR3 nucleotides read TGTGCCAGCAGCTTAGCGGTCGGGGGGGTGGAGACCCAGTACTTC. Translated, it gives CASSLAVGGVETQYF.